A single sample is the source of the 5 T cell receptor beta chains below, sequenced in a study of CD8+ T cells in alopecia areata. Documented treatment: oral pan-JAK inhibitor, 5-10 mg twice daily. TCR sequencing used cDNA made by reverse transcription of extracted RNA. This table comes from immunoSEQ multiplex PCR, and its TCRdb copy is limited to in-frame clones, with some not included. Of approximately 220,000 clones in the sample, around two fifths were seen once. The input for sequencing was CD4+ T cells sorted from blood, taken at approximately week 30, from a patient treated with tofacitinib. The receptors stem from a human donor with alopecia areata.

This chain joins TRBV30 and TRBJ1-1; the D gene is possibly TRBD1 (6 bases). V shed 0 bases and J shed 4 bases, with 15 bases lying between them. From germline, CDR1 is GTSNPN and CDR2 SVGIG (reference sequence). The CDR3 runs 15 residues. The CDR3 sequence: CAWSVGMGAGTEAFF. CDR3 coding DNA: TGTGCCTGGAGTGTAGGAATGGGGGCTGGCACTGAAGCTTTCTTT.

This chain connects TRBV7-3 to TRBJ2-3; weak D call: TRBD2 (5 bases). V dropped 3 bases and J dropped 5 bases, with 9 bases sitting between them. Germline V gene lookup returns CDR1 SGHTA and CDR2 FQGTGA. CDR3 length: 13 amino acids. CDR3: CASSFGKGDTQYF. CDR3 nucleotides: TGTGCCAGCAGCTTCGGGAAGGGAGATACGCAGTATTTT.

V gene TRBV7-9 combines with J gene TRBJ1-5, with D hard to call. This CDR3 has 15 residues. Trimming removed 3 bases from V and 2 bases from J, with 11 bases in between. Germline V CDR1 and CDR2: SEHNR, FQNEAQ (reference sequence). CDR3 in DNA: TGTGCCAGCAGCTTTACTCGCAGCGGCAATCAGCCCCAGCATTTT. Amino acid sequence: CASSFTRSGNQPQHF.

This clone was seen at least ten times. The V gene is TRBV23-1, the J gene TRBJ2-7, with D unclear. TRBV23-1 is recorded as an ORF, its role being uncertain. Trimming stripped 0 bases from V and 3 bases from J, with 9 bases between. There are 14 residues in the CDR3. The CDR3 sequence: CASSQSNRFYEQYF. The CDR3 nucleotides are TGCGCCAGCAGTCAATCGAACAGATTCTACGAGCAGTACTTC.

The genes are TRBV29-1 and TRBJ1-1; 7 bases are a match to TRBD1. The CDR3 length is 12 residues. The J segment lost 5 bases and the V segment lost 4 bases, leaving 4 bases of the junction unmatched. Per germline, CDR1 SQVTM and CDR2 ANQGSEA. The CDR3 bases are TGCAGCGTTGGACAGGGTGTGACTGAAGCTTTCTTT. It encodes CSVGQGVTEAFF.